The 14 T cell receptor beta chains given below trace back to one sample, sequenced in a study of T-cell reconstitution after alpha-beta-depleted transplantation in children. For TCRbeta, the library was prepared with unique molecular identifiers. TCRdb used MiXCR to reprocess the PCR reads, holding one entry per CDR3 protein. The sample comprises roughly 790,000 distinct CDR3 sequences, less than 20% of which are singletons, and approximately 5% rests with the top ten. The specimen comprised PBMCs, mostly from graft donor cells, sampled 360 days after TCRalphabeta/CD19-depleted stem cell transplant. The receptors originated from a male patient aged 10 to 17 who had a stem cell transplant for acute lymphoblastic leukemia, so the T cells may come from the graft donor.

CDR3 in amino acids: CAISELSGRRNNEQFF. CDR3 bases: TGTGCCATCAGTGAATTGAGCGGGAGAAGGAACAATGAGCAGTTCTTC. V is TRBV10-3 and J is TRBJ2-1; 8 bases are shared with TRBD2. Germline lookup yields CDR1 ENHRY and CDR2 SYGVKD. V shed 3 bases, J shed 5 bases, and the junction held 9 bases outside the gene matches. This CDR3 is 16 amino acids long.

The chain combines TRBV6-2 or TRBV6-3 with TRBJ2-1; D unclear. The CDR3 runs to 16 residues. The ends were cut back, 4 bases at V and 3 bases at J, with 16 bases in the middle. The germline CDR1 and CDR2 sequences are MNHEY and SVGEGT. CDR3 bases: TGTGCCAGCAGTTCCCTCCGGACCCAGATCTACAATGAGCAGTTCTTC. Translation gives CASSSLRTQIYNEQFF.

A few counts support this clonotype. The gene calls are TRBV12-5 and TRBJ2-7; D may be TRBD2 (6 bases). Germline V lookup: CDR1 LGHNT, CDR2 FRNRAP. V gave up 5 bases and J gave up 3 bases, with 11 bases separating them. The CDR3 is made up of 13 amino acids. Here the CDR3 reads CASGPWRGYEQYF. In DNA, the CDR3 is TGTGCTAGTGGTCCCTGGAGGGGCTACGAGCAGTACTTC.

The chain employs TRBV7-2 and TRBJ2-1, with D possibly matching TRBD2 (5 bases). V lost 5 bases and J 5 bases, leaving 22 bases between the germline ends. This CDR3 contains 17 residues. In germline, CDR1 is SGHTA, CDR2 FQGNSA. For the CDR3, the DNA is TGTGCCAGCAGCCCCCGGGGTGGCAGCTCACCCCACAATGAGCAGTTCTTC. This translates into CASSPRGGSSPHNEQFF.

J is TRBJ2-3 and V is TRBV29-1; tentative D call: TRBD2 (6 bases). The germline V gene has CDR1 SQVTM and CDR2 ANQGSEA. This CDR3 region has 14 residues. V was shortened by 7 bases and J by 1 base, with 15 bases between the two germline ends. The CDR3 reads CSAFGGAGTDTQYF. CDR3 nucleotide sequence: TGCAGCGCTTTTGGCGGGGCCGGCACAGATACGCAGTATTTT.

V usage is TRBV2 and J usage is TRBJ2-3; tentatively, D is TRBD1 (6 bases). The germline CDR1 and CDR2 sequences are SNHLY and FYNNEI. V was shortened by 5 bases and J by 0 bases, with 12 bases between the two germline ends. The CDR3 extends over 15 amino acids. CDR3 DNA: TGTGCCAGCAGTTCGGACAGAACGAGCACAGATACGCAGTATTTT. It is translated as CASSSDRTSTDTQYF.

The rearrangement joins TRBV30 to TRBJ2-2; D not resolved. Trimming removed 5 bases from V and 3 bases from J, with 7 bases in between. CDR1 is GTSNPN and CDR2 is SVGIG in the germline V gene (reference sequence). The CDR3 extends over 12 amino acids. CDR3 amino acids: CAWFEYTGELFF. CDR3 sequence (DNA): TGTGCCTGGTTTGAGTACACCGGGGAGCTGTTTTTT.

The CDR3 reads CASSPRQSNQPQHF. The DNA for the CDR3 is TGTGCCAGCTCCCCTAGGCAGAGCAATCAGCCCCAGCATTTT. The V call is TRBV18, the J call TRBJ1-5; D unresolved. The length of the CDR3 is 14 residues. V was pared by 6 bases and J by 1 base, with 10 bases between. Germline-derived CDR1 and CDR2 are KGHSH and LQKENI. Filled out from reference TRBV18 and TRBJ1-5, the complete variable domain reads NAGVMQNPRHLVRRRGQEARLRCSPMKGHSHVYWYRQLPEEGLKFMVYLQKENIIDESGMPKERFSAEFPKEGPSILRIQQVVRGDSAAYFCASSPRQSNQPQHFGDGTRLSIL.

This clonotype was seen a handful of times. The J gene is TRBJ2-7, the V gene TRBV4-1, with 7 bases matching TRBD1. The length of the CDR3 is 15 residues. From germline, CDR1 is MGHRA and CDR2 YSYEKL. Trimming removed 0 bases from V and 3 bases from J; junction bases left unmatched: 5. CDR3 protein: CASSQDRGTVYEQYF. The DNA of the CDR3 is TGCGCCAGCAGCCAAGATCGAGGGACAGTCTACGAGCAGTACTTC.

The chain uses TRBV29-1 and TRBJ1-2; 7 positions match TRBD1. This CDR3 region has 12 residues. In germline, CDR1 is SQVTM, CDR2 ANQGSEA. V lost 6 bases, J lost 8 bases, and 9 bases stayed unmatched. CDR3 DNA: TGCAGCGTCCCAGGGGGTCTGGGGGGCTACACCTTC. This sequence encodes CSVPGGLGGYTF.

Written as DNA, the CDR3 is TGTGCCATCAAGACAGGCAGATTGGGTACGCAGTATTTT. Its translation: CAIKTGRLGTQYF. The chain recombines TRBV2 with TRBJ2-3, with D tentatively TRBD1 (6 bases). Germline lookup yields CDR1 SNHLY and CDR2 FYNNEI. The V and J ends lost 10 bases and 8 bases respectively, with 19 bases between them. This CDR3 region has 13 residues. Filled out from reference TRBV2 and TRBJ2-3, the complete variable domain reads EPEVTQTPSHQVTQMGQEVILRCVPISNHLYFYWYRQILGQKVEFLVSFYNNEISEKSEIFDDQFSVERPDGSNFTLKIRSTKLEDSAMYFCAIKTGRLGTQYFGPGTRLTVL.

The chain is built from TRBV30 and TRBJ1-1, with D perhaps TRBD1 (6 bases). The CDR3 is 15 amino acids. Deletions cut 4 bases from V and 2 bases from J, with 17 bases between. Germline assignment: CDR1 GTSNPN and CDR2 SVGIG (reference sequence). The CDR3 coding sequence is TGTGCCTGGACCCTCACCGGGACAAGAAACACTGAAGCTTTCTTT. It is translated as CAWTLTGTRNTEAFF.

The chain's CDR3 is CASSDPGRNYGYTF. DNA of the CDR3: TGTGCCAGCAGCGACCCCGGGAGGAACTATGGCTACACCTTC. V usage is TRBV12-3 or TRBV12-4 and J usage is TRBJ1-2, with D unresolved. Trimming shortened V by 6 bases and J by 2 bases, and 13 bases separated the two germline ends. The CDR3 totals 14 residues.

A word on this clonotype: A junction boundary mismatches the germline segment, possibly from a read error. The J gene is TRBJ2-7, the V gene TRBV4-2; 7 bases agree with TRBD1. The CDR3 consists of 14 residues. Germline assignment: CDR1 LGHNA and CDR2 YNFKEQ. In DNA form, the CDR3 reads TGTGCCAGCAGCCAAGATAATCTCGTCTGGGACAGACACTTC. Protein product: CASSQDNLVWDRHF.